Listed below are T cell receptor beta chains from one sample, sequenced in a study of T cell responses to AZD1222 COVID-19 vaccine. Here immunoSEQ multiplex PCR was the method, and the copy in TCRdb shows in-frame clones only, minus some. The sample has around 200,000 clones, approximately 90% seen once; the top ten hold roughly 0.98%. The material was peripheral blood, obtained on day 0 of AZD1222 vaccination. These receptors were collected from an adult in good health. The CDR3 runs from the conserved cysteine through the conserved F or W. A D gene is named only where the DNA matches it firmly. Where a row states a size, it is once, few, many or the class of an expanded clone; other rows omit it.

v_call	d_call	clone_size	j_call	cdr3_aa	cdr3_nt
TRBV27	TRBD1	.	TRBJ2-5	CASSRPGQGTQYF	TGTGCCAGCAGCCGACCAGGACAGGGGACCCAGTACTTC
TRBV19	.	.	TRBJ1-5	CASSIGLPNQPQHF	TGTGCCAGTAGTATCGGCCTCCCCAATCAGCCCCAGCATTTT
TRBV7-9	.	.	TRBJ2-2	CASSSPGGQIYTGELFF	TGTGCCAGCAGCTCCCCCGGGGGACAGATATACACCGGGGAGCTGTTTTTT
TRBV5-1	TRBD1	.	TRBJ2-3	CASSSRTGTDTQYF	TGCGCCAGCAGCTCAAGGACAGGGACAGATACGCAGTATTTT
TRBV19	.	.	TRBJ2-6	CASSRGSPGANVLTF	TGTGCCAGTAGTCGGGGGAGCCCTGGGGCCAACGTCCTGACTTTC
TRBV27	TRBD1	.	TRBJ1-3	CASSLVGTGTSGNTIYF	TGTGCCAGCAGTTTAGTAGGGACAGGGACCTCTGGAAACACCATATATTTT
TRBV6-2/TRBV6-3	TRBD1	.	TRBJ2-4	CASSGQGDIQYF	TGTGCCAGCAGTGGACAGGGGGACATTCAGTACTTC
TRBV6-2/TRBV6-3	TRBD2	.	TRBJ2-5	CASSYAGEETQYF	TGTGCCAGCAGTTACGCGGGGGAAGAGACCCAGTACTTC
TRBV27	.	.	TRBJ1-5	CASSPGSGSNQPQHF	TGTGCCAGCAGTCCAGGGTCCGGGAGCAATCAGCCCCAGCATTTT
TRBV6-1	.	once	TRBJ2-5	CASTTGSPQETQYF	TGTGCCAGCACCACCGGTAGTCCACAAGAGACCCAGTACTTC
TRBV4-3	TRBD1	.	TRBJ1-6	CASSRGDSGDSPLHF	TGCGCCAGCAGCCGTGGGGACAGTGGAGATTCACCCCTCCACTTT